Each of the 25 T cell receptor beta chains below was sequenced from the same sample in a study of T cell repertoires in cytomegalovirus infection. TCRdb passed the reads through MiXCR, listing each CDR3 protein once. The table includes over 450,000 distinct CDR3 sequences, 11% detected once. Specimen: PBMCs. The receptors were sampled from a human donor in good health (CMV status not recorded). Some clones in this sample may be carry-over from other donors' samples.

As to this clonotype: A much larger clone lies one base from this, so it may be a read error. This sequence joins TRBV10-2 and TRBJ2-7; D is ambiguous. The CDR3 covers 13 residues. Germline CDR1 and CDR2: WSHSY and SAAADI. CDR3 sequence (DNA): TGCGCCAACAGTGCCGGGTGGACCTACGAGCAGTACTTC. It specifies CANSAGWTYEQYF.

This clonotype appeared many times. This chain joins TRBV7-6 and TRBJ1-4; D uncertain. The V end was cut by 1 base, the J end by 14 bases, with 14 bases between. The germline gives CDR1 SGHVS, CDR2 FNYEAQ. The CDR3 runs 13 residues. The CDR3 DNA reads as TGTGCCAGCAGCTTAGAAGAGGGAAGGGCCCTGTTTTTT. Translation gives CASSLEEGRALFF. Together with reference TRBV7-6 and TRBJ1-4, the CDR3 gives the full variable domain: GAGVSQSPRYKVTKRGQDVALRCDPISGHVSLYWYRQALGQGPEFLTYFNYEAQQDKSGLPNDRFSAERPEGSISTLTIQRTEQRDSAMYRCASSLEEGRALFFGSGTQLSVL.

Many counts were recorded for this clonotype. V gene TRBV28 combines with J gene TRBJ2-5; TRBD2 matches 9 bases. Germline CDR1 and CDR2: MDHEN and SYDVKM. The junction had 9 bases not matched to a gene; V was cut back by 5 bases and J by 5 bases. The CDR3 covers 15 residues. The CDR3 region is CASSRAGGTLETQYF. In DNA form, the CDR3 reads TGTGCCAGCAGTAGAGCGGGAGGTACGTTGGAGACCCAGTACTTC. Drawing the rest from reference TRBV28 and TRBJ2-5, the complete variable domain is DVKVTQSSRYLVKRTGEKVFLECVQDMDHENMFWYRQDPGLGLRLIYFSYDVKMKEKGDIPEGYSVSREKKERFSLILESASTNQTSMYLCASSRAGGTLETQYFGPGTRLLVL.

The chain carries TRBV10-3 and TRBJ1-5; TRBD1 is a possible D gene (5 bases). Trimming shortened V by 10 bases and J by 0 bases, and 10 bases separated the two germline ends. In germline, CDR1 is ENHRY, CDR2 SYGVKD. The CDR3 sequence is 13 residues long. CDR3 in amino acids: CATEQDSNQPQHF. CDR3 sequence (DNA): TGTGCCACCGAACAGGATAGCAATCAGCCCCAGCATTTT.

This clonotype was detected many times. The CDR3 DNA follows: TGTGCCAGCAGTTCGGGACAAATCTTCGGAAACACCATATATTTT. This encodes CASSSGQIFGNTIYF. The chain joins TRBV5-5 to TRBJ1-3, with TRBD1 as a possible D gene (6 bases). Germline values: CDR1 SGHKS, CDR2 YYEKEE (reference sequence). The CDR3 is 15 amino acids. V was clipped by 5 bases and J by 4 bases, with 16 bases between them. Full variable domain (missing parts from reference TRBV5-5 and TRBJ1-3): DAGVTQSPTHLIKTRGQQVTLRCSPISGHKSVSWYQQVLGQGPQFIFQYYEKEERGRGNFPDRFSARQFPNYSSELNVNALLLGDSALYLCASSSGQIFGNTIYFGEGSWLTVV.

V gene TRBV19 combines with J gene TRBJ2-3; no clear D gene. This CDR3 has 12 residues. Germline V gene lookup returns CDR1 LNHDA and CDR2 SQIVND (reference sequence). Between the trimmed V and J ends, which lost 6 bases and 6 bases, there was a span of 10 bases. The CDR3 DNA sequence: TGTGCCAGTAGCTTGCTGGACGATACGCAGTATTTT. As protein: CASSLLDDTQYF.

This clonotype occurred many times. The V and J genes are TRBV19 and TRBJ2-1; 8 nucleotides match TRBD1. The CDR3 length is 15 residues. Looked up from germline, CDR1 is LNHDA and CDR2 is SQIVND (reference sequence). The trim removed 5 bases at V and 5 bases at J, leaving 8 bases unmatched. The CDR3 is CASSVDRVGDNEQFF. The CDR3, as DNA: TGTGCCAGTAGTGTGGACAGGGTCGGAGACAATGAGCAGTTCTTC.

This clonotype was picked up a small number of times. This chain connects TRBV29-1 to TRBJ1-4; D may be TRBD1 (5 bases). The CDR3 loop spans 17 amino acids. Trimming stripped 7 bases from V and 0 bases from J, with 21 bases between. Germline V gene sequence: CDR1 SQVTM, CDR2 ANQGSEA. The CDR3 here is CSGGDLPASATNEKLFF. The CDR3 region has the DNA TGCAGCGGTGGGGACCTTCCCGCCTCAGCAACTAATGAAAAACTGTTTTTT.

This clonotype appeared many times. J is TRBJ1-1 and V is TRBV3-1, with TRBD1 as a possible D gene (5 bases). CDR1 and CDR2 (germline): LGHDT, YNNKEL (reference sequence). This CDR3 contains 15 residues. V was pared by 0 bases and J by 8 bases, with 16 bases between. CDR3 in amino acids: CASSQDRVSISEAFF. CDR3 DNA: TGTGCCAGCAGCCAAGACAGGGTGTCTATCTCCGAAGCTTTCTTT.

This clonotype was detected many times. The chain uses TRBV19 and TRBJ2-3, with D hard to call. There are 17 residues in the CDR3. Germline V gives CDR1 LNHDA, CDR2 SQIVND (reference sequence). Trimming cost V 3 bases and J 3 bases, with 19 bases left between them. Here the CDR3 DNA reads TGTGCCAGTAGTATTCCGGGTCTGGGATGGGCGACAGATACGCAGTATTTT. It yields the protein CASSIPGLGWATDTQYF.

This clonotype was found a few times. The V gene is TRBV5-1, the J gene TRBJ2-1; no definite D call. Trimming left V 0 bases short and J 4 bases short, with 14 bases between. This CDR3 is 16 amino acids long. The germline CDR1 and CDR2 sequences are SGHRS and YFSETQ. The CDR3 reads CASSLDDPYKYNEQFF. CDR3 sequence (DNA): TGCGCCAGCAGCTTGGACGACCCTTATAAGTACAATGAGCAGTTCTTC.

This clonotype was found many times. The gene calls are TRBV29-1 and TRBJ1-4; D not resolved. The CDR3 has 11 amino acids. Trimming removed 6 bases at V and 7 bases at J, with 9 bases between. The germline V gene encodes CDR1 SQVTM and CDR2 ANQGSEA. CDR3 in amino acids: CSVVKSEKLFF. The CDR3 region has the DNA TGCAGCGTCGTCAAAAGTGAAAAACTGTTTTTT.

This clonotype was counted at least ten times. The V and J genes are TRBV5-4 and TRBJ2-7; TRBD2 might be the D (5 bases). Germline values: CDR1 SGHNT, CDR2 YYREEE (reference sequence). This CDR3 spans 15 amino acids. Trimming took 0 bases from V and 7 from J, leaving 17 bases between them. In DNA, the CDR3 is TGTGCCAGCAGCTTGGGTGGGCTGAGCTCGGGGGAGCAGTACTTC. It yields the protein CASSLGGLSSGEQYF.

The sample holds a few counts of this clonotype. A much more abundant neighbour one base away suggests this may be a read error. The chain recombines TRBV5-6 with TRBJ2-2; D assignment may be TRBD1 or TRBD2 (5 bases each). This CDR3 region has 14 residues. Germline V gene lookup returns CDR1 SGHDT and CDR2 YYEEEE. Trimming removed 4 bases from V and 0 bases from J, with 7 bases in between. The CDR3 protein is CASSGGPNTGELFF. The CDR3 bases are TGTGCCAGCAGCGGGGGACCGAACACCGGGGAGCTGTTTTTT.

This clonotype occurred many times. This sequence joins TRBV23-1 and TRBJ2-2; D remains unclear. TRBV23-1 is sorted into the ORF group, with uncertain function. This CDR3 region has 15 residues. Trimming took off 7 bases at V and 3 bases at J, with 15 bases between the two ends. The CDR3 here is CASIPFFKDTGELFF. The CDR3 DNA reads TGCGCCAGCATCCCTTTCTTCAAGGACACCGGGGAGCTGTTTTTT.

The table lists this clonotype with many counts. V usage is TRBV7-9 and J usage is TRBJ2-2, with 8 bases that match TRBD2. V dropped 6 bases and J dropped 4; count of bases not matched to a gene: 7. Per germline, CDR1 SEHNR and CDR2 FQNEAQ (reference sequence). The CDR3 covers 15 residues. DNA of the CDR3: TGTGCCAGCAGACCTACTAGCGGAGCCACCGGGGAGCTGTTTTTT. Translation: CASRPTSGATGELFF.

This clonotype has ten or more counts. The chain carries TRBV7-6 and TRBJ2-7; the D gene is possibly TRBD2 (6 bases). CDR3 length: 15 amino acids. Germline V gene sequence: CDR1 SGHVS, CDR2 FNYEAQ. The V end was cut by 0 bases, the J end by 3 bases, with 12 bases between. The CDR3 protein is CASSLADGSGYEQYF. The CDR3 region has the DNA TGTGCCAGCAGCTTAGCGGACGGGAGTGGCTACGAGCAGTACTTC.

This clonotype was seen a few times. The chain links TRBV7-9 to TRBJ2-2; 8 nucleotides match TRBD2. The CDR3 totals 15 residues. Germline CDR1 and CDR2: SEHNR and FQNEAQ (reference sequence). After removal of 7 bases from V and 3 bases from J, the junction contained 7 bases not matched to a gene. Here the CDR3 reads CASIGSGSYTGELFF. Written as DNA, the CDR3 is TGTGCCAGCATTGGAAGCGGGAGTTACACCGGGGAGCTGTTTTTT.

This clonotype was seen at least ten times. The CDR3 protein is CASAAGGTDTQYF. CDR3 DNA: TGTGCCAGCGCAGCGGGAGGTACAGATACGCAGTATTTT. The genes are TRBV9 and TRBJ2-3; TRBD2 matches at 9 bases. The germline V gene encodes CDR1 SGDLS and CDR2 YYNGEE. CDR3 size: 13 residues. With 7 bases clipped from V and 3 bases from J, the junction kept 3 bases outside the gene matches.

This clonotype has ten or more counts. The chain recombines TRBV7-2 with TRBJ2-1; D is undetermined. V lost 6 bases to trimming and J lost 10 bases, with 13 bases between them. CDR1 is SGHTA and CDR2 is FQGNSA in the germline V gene. The CDR3 is 12 residues long. The CDR3 protein is CASRDRTREQFF. The CDR3 DNA is TGTGCCAGCAGGGACCGTACCAGGGAGCAGTTCTTC.

This clonotype was picked up a small number of times. The genes are TRBV20-1 and TRBJ1-1; D gene ambiguous. The germline V gene encodes CDR1 DFQATT and CDR2 SNEGSKA (reference sequence). Trimming cost V 0 bases and J 0 bases, with 2 bases left between them. CDR3 length equals 12 residues. CDR3 bases: TGCAGTGCTAGAGATCTGAACACTGAAGCTTTCTTT. Protein: CSARDLNTEAFF.

This clonotype was counted at least ten times. The chain uses TRBV4-1 and TRBJ2-4; perhaps TRBD2 as D (5 bases). The germline CDR1 and CDR2 sequences are MGHRA and YSYEKL. V was trimmed by 3 bases and J by 0 bases, leaving 18 bases between them. The CDR3 extends over 18 amino acids. CDR3 residues: CASSHGQARGLAKNIQYF. CDR3 nucleotide sequence: TGCGCCAGCAGCCACGGCCAGGCTCGGGGATTAGCCAAAAACATTCAGTACTTC.

This clonotype was counted ten times or more. This chain joins TRBV7-8 and TRBJ1-6; D is possibly TRBD1 (5 bases). Germline V gene lookup returns CDR1 SGHVS and CDR2 FQNEAQ. V lost 6 bases and J lost 7, with 10 bases in between. This CDR3 is built from 13 residues. The CDR3 is CASSRQLNSPLHF. DNA for the CDR3: TGTGCCAGCAGTCGACAGTTAAATTCACCCCTCCACTTT.

This clonotype was detected ten times or more. J is TRBJ2-7 and V is TRBV7-2; TRBD1 is a possible D gene (6 bases). V lost 4 bases and J 5 bases, leaving 18 bases between the germline ends. In germline, CDR1 is SGHTA, CDR2 FQGNSA. The CDR3 contains 15 residues. CDR3 coding DNA: TGTGCCAGCAGCTCTCCTTGGGGGCGGGTCGACGAGCAGTACTTC. Its protein is CASSSPWGRVDEQYF.

This clonotype was counted many times. The genes are TRBV19 and TRBJ2-5; D perhaps matches TRBD1 (6 bases). This CDR3 spans 15 amino acids. The V and J ends lost 5 bases and 0 bases respectively, with 13 bases between them. Germline CDR1 is LNHDA and CDR2 is SQIVND (reference sequence). This CDR3 is CASSAGTLNQETQYF. CDR3 DNA: TGTGCCAGTAGTGCCGGGACACTCAACCAAGAGACCCAGTACTTC.